The T cell receptor (beta chain) described here comes from a study of regulatory T cells in long-lasting Graves disease. The overall study: Graves' patients who were just diagnosed had used antithyroid drugs for under 3 months. Study-level findings and limits: Persistent disease was characterized by preferential usage of TRBV28, TRBJ1-2 and TRBJ2-5.

Comment on this clonotype: Its antigen is unknown. Here the CDR3 omits its conserved ending phenylalanine or tryptophan, so a read error is the likely source.

Specified time point: newly diagnosed GD, antithyroid drugs for less than 3 months. PBMC RNA served as the TCR library source. Graves' disease diagnoses followed American Thyroid Association guidelines. Both iRepertoire HTBI primers and Arm-PCR of CDR3 regions were used to build the TCR beta libraries. TCRdb passed the multiplex PCR reads through MiXCR, listing each CDR3 protein once. Of about 240,000 distinct CDR3 sequences in the sample, around 20% are singletons; the top ten hold approximately 13%. Per the germline V gene, CDR1 is SGDLS and CDR2 is YYNGEE. Trimming took off 4 bases at V and 8 bases at J, with 9 bases between the two ends. The CDR3 totals 11 residues.

This chain connects TRBV9 to TRBJ1-1; no clear D gene. The material was peripheral blood mononuclear cells (PBMCs), obtained at new diagnosis, from a patient treated with antithyroid drugs. The source of this sequence is a female donor with Graves disease. The CDR3 DNA reads as TGTGCCAGCAGCCAAGGAGTGGAAGCTTTCCTT. It codes for CASSQGVEAFL.